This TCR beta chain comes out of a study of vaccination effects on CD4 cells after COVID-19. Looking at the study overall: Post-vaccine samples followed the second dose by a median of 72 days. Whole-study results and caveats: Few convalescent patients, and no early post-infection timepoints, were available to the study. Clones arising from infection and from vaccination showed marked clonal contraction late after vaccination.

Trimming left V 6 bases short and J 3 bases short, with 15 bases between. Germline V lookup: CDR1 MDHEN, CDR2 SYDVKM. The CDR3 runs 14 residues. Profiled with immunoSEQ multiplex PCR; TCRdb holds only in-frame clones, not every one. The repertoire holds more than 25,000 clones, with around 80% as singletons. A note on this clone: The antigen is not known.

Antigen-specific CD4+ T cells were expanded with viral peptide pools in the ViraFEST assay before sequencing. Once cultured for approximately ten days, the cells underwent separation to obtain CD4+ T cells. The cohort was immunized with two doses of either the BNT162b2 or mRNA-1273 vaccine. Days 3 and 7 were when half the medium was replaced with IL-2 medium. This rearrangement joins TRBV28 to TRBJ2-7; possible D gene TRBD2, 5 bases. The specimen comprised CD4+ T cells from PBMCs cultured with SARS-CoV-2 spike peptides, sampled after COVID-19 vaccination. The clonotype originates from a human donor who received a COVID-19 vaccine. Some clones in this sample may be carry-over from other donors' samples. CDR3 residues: CASSPGGGNYEQYV. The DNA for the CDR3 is TGTGCCAGCAGCCCAGGAGGTGGCAACTACGAGCAGTACGTC.